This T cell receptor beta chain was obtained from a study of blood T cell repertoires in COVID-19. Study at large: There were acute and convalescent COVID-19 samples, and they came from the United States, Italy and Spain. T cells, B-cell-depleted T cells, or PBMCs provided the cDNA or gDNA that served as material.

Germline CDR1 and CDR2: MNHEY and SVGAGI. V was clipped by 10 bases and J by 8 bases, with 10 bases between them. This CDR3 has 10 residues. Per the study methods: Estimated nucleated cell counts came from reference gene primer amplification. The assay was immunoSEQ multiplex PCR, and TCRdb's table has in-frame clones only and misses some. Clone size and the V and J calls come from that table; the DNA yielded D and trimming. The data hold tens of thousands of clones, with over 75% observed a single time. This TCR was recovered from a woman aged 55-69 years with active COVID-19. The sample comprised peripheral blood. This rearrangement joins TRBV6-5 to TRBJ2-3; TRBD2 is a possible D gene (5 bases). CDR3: CAIGKSTQYF. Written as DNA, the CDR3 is TGTGCCATCGGGAAGAGTACGCAGTATTTT.